What follows is one T cell receptor (beta chain) and its context. The data derive from a study of blood T cell repertoires in COVID-19. Study summary: COVID-19 samples, acute and convalescent, were from the United States, Italy and Spain.

Assay: immunoSEQ multiplex PCR; the TCRdb copy retains only in-frame clones and omits some. The sample consists of about 42,000 clones, around nine tenths of them appearing once. CDR1 is LGHDT, CDR2 YNNKEL, per germline (reference sequence). CDR3 length equals 16 residues. Between the trimmed V and J ends, which lost 0 bases and 6 bases, there was a span of 14 bases. The V call is TRBV3-1 (or the pseudogene TRBV3-2), the J call TRBJ1-4; D unresolved. Material: peripheral blood. The sequence derives from a human donor in a cohort sampled during active COVID-19. The CDR3 DNA sequence: TGTGCCAGCAGCCAAGACCTTCGCCTGGAGGATGAAAAACTGTTTTTT. It specifies CASSQDLRLEDEKLFF.